The next 9 T cell receptor beta chains were all read from a single sample in a study of blood T cell repertoires in COVID-19. Generated by immunoSEQ multiplex PCR, the TCRdb table keeps only in-frame clones and is missing some. The sample includes 250,000 or so clones, roughly 84% of them seen just once. Source material: PBMCs or T cells enriched from blood (not recorded which). Every receptor here comes from a man aged 50 to 59 who had recovered from COVID-19.

The chain joins TRBV6-2 or TRBV6-3 to TRBJ2-2, with TRBD2 identical over 10 bases. V was clipped by 2 bases and J by 0 bases; unmatched bases: 3. This CDR3 region has 17 residues. Germline CDR1 is MNHEY and CDR2 is SVGEGT. The CDR3 nucleotides are TGTGCCAGCAGTTACGAAGCGGGAGGGGCGAACACCGGGGAGCTGTTTTTT. Residues: CASSYEAGGANTGELFF.

This clone was picked up one time. The V and J genes are TRBV18 and TRBJ1-3, with TRBD1 as a possible D gene (6 bases). Trimming left V 1 base short and J 0 bases short, with 16 bases between. The CDR3 spans 18 residues. Germline V CDR1 and CDR2: KGHSH, LQKENI. The CDR3 region has the DNA TGTGCCAGCTCACCACAAACAGGGACGGGGTTCTCTGGAAACACCATATATTTT. Translated: CASSPQTGTGFSGNTIYF.

This clone came up a few times. Within the sample, other DNA sequences also encode this same CDR3. This chain links TRBV20-1 with TRBJ2-5; no clear D gene. V was pared by 2 bases and J by 3 bases, with 4 bases between. Germline-derived CDR1 and CDR2 are DFQATT and SNEGSKA (reference sequence). The CDR3 spans 11 residues. The CDR3 DNA follows: TGCAGTGCTAGACCTGAAGAGACCCAGTACTTC. It specifies CSARPEETQYF.

V gene TRBV11-2 combines with J gene TRBJ2-1; 7 positions match TRBD2. V was clipped by 5 bases and J by 3 bases; unmatched bases: 7. The CDR3 is made up of 15 amino acids. Germline V gene data show CDR1 as SGHAT and CDR2 as FQNNGV. The CDR3 DNA follows: TGTGCCAGCAGCAAAGGGACTATCAACTACAATGAGCAGTTCTTC. Amino acid sequence: CASSKGTINYNEQFF.

The gene calls are TRBV5-5 and TRBJ2-5; 11 bases align to TRBD2. J was trimmed by 4 bases and V by 1 base; bases with no gene match: 6. Germline-derived CDR1 and CDR2 are SGHKS and YYEKEE (reference sequence). The CDR3 loop spans 16 amino acids. The CDR3 reads CASSLIAGGQGETQYF. In DNA form, the CDR3 reads TGTGCCAGCAGCTTGATAGCGGGAGGGCAGGGAGAGACCCAGTACTTC.

The rearrangement uses TRBV27 and TRBJ2-3; 9 bases match TRBD2. V trimming: 8 bases; J trimming: 6 bases; junction bases outside the gene matches: 9. The germline V gene has CDR1 MNHEY and CDR2 SMNVEV (reference sequence). This CDR3 region has 14 residues. DNA for the CDR3: TGTGCCAGCCTGAGTAGCGGGAGACCGGATACGCAGTATTTT. Protein: CASLSSGRPDTQYF.

V is TRBV3-1 (or the pseudogene TRBV3-2) and J is TRBJ2-7; weak D call: TRBD2 (6 bases). Germline CDR1 reads LGHDT; CDR2 reads YNNKEL (reference sequence). The V end lost 6 bases, the J end lost 0 bases, and 15 bases lay between the germline ends. CDR3 length: 15 residues. CDR3 coding DNA: TGTGCCAGCAGGGGACTCAACCTGGGCTCCTACGAGCAGTACTTC. It codes for CASRGLNLGSYEQYF.

The V and J genes are TRBV6-2 or TRBV6-3 and TRBJ2-5; the D is unclear. The V end lost 6 bases, the J end lost 2 bases, and 13 bases lay between the germline ends. The CDR3 length is 14 residues. Germline V gene lookup returns CDR1 MNHEY and CDR2 SVGEGT. CDR3 nucleotide sequence: TGTGCCAGCAGCCCCACGAGCGTTCAAGAGACCCAGTACTTC. The encoded protein is CASSPTSVQETQYF.

The V gene is TRBV5-1, the J gene TRBJ2-7; 8 nucleotides match TRBD1. Germline V gene sequence: CDR1 SGHRS, CDR2 YFSETQ. This CDR3 is built from 15 residues. V was clipped by 0 bases and J by 5 bases; unmatched bases: 7. The CDR3 spells CASSLGGRGLNEQYF. DNA for the CDR3: TGCGCCAGCAGCTTGGGAGGCAGGGGGCTAAACGAGCAGTACTTC.